The following is a TCR beta chain sequence with its context. The data were produced by immunoSEQ multiplex PCR, yet TCRdb's version contains in-frame clones alone and is incomplete. The sample shows tens of thousands of clones, over 80% of them seen only once. Time point specified: blood 4 weeks post-SBRT, at nephrectomy. Regarding treatment: 15 Gy SBRT to primary tumor, nephrectomy 4 weeks later. Nephrectomy followed 15 Gy stereotactic body radiation by 4 weeks. Blood was sampled at baseline, 2 weeks and 4 weeks after SBRT. This renal cell carcinoma was of the clear cell type. This specimen belongs to a study of radiation and T cells in renal cell carcinoma. V was shortened by 1 base and J by 4 bases, with 10 bases between the two germline ends. The length of the CDR3 is 14 residues. CDR1 is SEHNR and CDR2 is FQNEAQ in the germline V gene (reference sequence).

This specimen was blood, taken from a patient whose treatment included radiotherapy and nephrectomy. V is TRBV7-9 and J is TRBJ1-1; D is perhaps TRBD1 (5 bases). The TCR was taken from a woman aged 55-70 years with renal cell carcinoma. The CDR3 is CASSLVMGGTEAFF. As DNA, the CDR3 is TGTGCCAGCAGCTTAGTAATGGGGGGCACTGAAGCTTTCTTT.